A single T cell receptor (beta chain) is shown here with its context. Its specificity is unknown. Germline-derived CDR1 and CDR2 are SGHTA and FQGTGA. CDR3 length: 14 residues. Each TRB cDNA library was prepared by 5' RACE (with UMI labels). TCRdb re-called the 5' RACE reads, yielding one record per CDR3 amino acid sequence without DNA. The table for this sample gives tens of thousands of distinct CDR3 sequences. This sample is drawn from a study of CXCR3-negative and CXCR3-positive naive CD8 T cells. Study-level information: Libraries each contributed about 1.5 +/- 0.3 million TRB reads, for roughly 140 million in total. Findings of the study overall: Memory CD8+ cells showed much lower diversity, while both naive subsets displayed comparably high diversity. Within a donor, both naive subsets shared TRBV-TRBJ usage, unlike memory cells.

The specimen sequenced was memory CD8+ T cells from blood. The J gene is TRBJ2-7, the V gene TRBV7-3. The receptor was derived from a human donor in good health. Some clones in this sample may be carry-over from other donors' samples. The chain's CDR3 is CASSSLSGPYEQYF.